This is a list of T cell receptor beta chains from one sample in a study of T cell responses to AZD1222 COVID-19 vaccine. Libraries were prepared by immunoSEQ multiplex PCR; TCRdb keeps only in-frame clonotypes and omits some of them. The table records under 150,000 clones, about 92% of them present only once. Sequenced material: peripheral blood, taken on day 0 of AZD1222 vaccination. Receptors originate from an adult in good health. Both conserved end residues are part of each CDR3. D genes are given only for firm matches. Clone size is stated in some rows and not others, as once, few, many or a class when expanded.

d_call	v_call	j_call	clone_size	cdr3_aa	cdr3_nt
.	TRBV7-2	TRBJ1-6	.	CASSLRQFNSPLHF	TGTGCCAGCAGCTTAAGGCAGTTTAATTCACCCCTCCACTTT
TRBD1	TRBV19	TRBJ1-6	once	CASSARQGTNSPLHF	TGTGCCAGTAGTGCGCGACAGGGGACTAATTCACCCCTCCACTTT
TRBD1	TRBV6-5	TRBJ1-3	once	CASSYGTGFSGNTIYF	TGTGCCAGCAGTTACGGGACAGGGTTTTCTGGAAACACCATATATTTT
TRBD1	TRBV27	TRBJ1-1	once	CASRGGTGNTEAFF	TGTGCCAGCCGGGGGGGGACAGGGAACACTGAAGCTTTCTTT
.	TRBV4-1	TRBJ2-5	.	CASSPRTDQETQYF	TGCGCCAGCAGCCCAAGGACAGATCAAGAGACCCAGTACTTC
.	TRBV4-2	TRBJ2-1	once	CASSDAGGPNNEQFF	TGTGCCAGCAGCGATGCAGGGGGGCCAAACAATGAGCAGTTCTTC
TRBD1	TRBV4-1	TRBJ1-2	.	CASSRTGDIYGYTF	TGCGCCAGCAGCCGTACAGGGGACATCTATGGCTACACCTTC
.	TRBV7-3	TRBJ1-1	.	CASSLTSANTEAFF	TGTGCCAGCAGCCTGACATCGGCGAACACTGAAGCTTTCTTT
.	TRBV19	TRBJ2-7	.	CASSIWDGGSYEQYF	TGTGCCAGTAGTATCTGGGACGGCGGCTCCTACGAGCAGTACTTC
.	TRBV11-3	TRBJ1-6	.	CASSLDHHGSPLHF	TGTGCCAGCAGCTTAGACCACCACGGGTCACCCCTCCACTTT
TRBD1	TRBV5-1	TRBJ1-2	.	CASSLTATGDYGYTF	TGCGCCAGCAGCTTGACAGCGACAGGGGACTATGGCTACACCTTC
.	TRBV18	TRBJ1-5	.	CASSPSQSSNQPQHF	TGTGCCAGCTCACCCAGTCAGAGTAGCAATCAGCCCCAGCATTTT
.	TRBV5-1	TRBJ2-1	.	CASSPTPSSYNEQFF	TGCGCCAGCAGCCCCACCCCAAGCTCCTACAATGAGCAGTTCTTC
.	TRBV3-1/TRBV3-2	TRBJ2-1	.	CASSHDRTGDYNEQFF	TGTGCCAGCAGCCATGACCGTACGGGGGACTACAATGAGCAGTTCTTC
TRBD1	TRBV5-1	TRBJ2-1	.	CASSPATGGNEQFF	TGCGCCAGCAGCCCTGCTACAGGGGGTAATGAGCAGTTCTTC
TRBD2	TRBV7-2	TRBJ2-1	.	CASSLTPGLAGGRRFF	TGTGCCAGCAGCTTAACCCCTGGACTAGCGGGGGGGCGGCGGTTCTTC
TRBD1	TRBV2	TRBJ1-3	.	CASSDDRAGNTIYF	TGTGCCAGCAGCGATGACAGGGCAGGAAACACCATATATTTT
.	TRBV6-1	TRBJ1-3	.	CASSESMATFGGNTIYF	TGTGCCAGCAGTGAGAGCATGGCGACATTCGGTGGAAACACCATATATTTT
.	TRBV10-1	TRBJ2-1	.	CASSESAVYNEQFF	TGCGCCAGCAGTGAGTCGGCAGTCTACAATGAGCAGTTCTTC
.	TRBV30	TRBJ1-5	few	CAWSVQIHQPQHF	TGTGCCTGGAGTGTACAGATCCATCAGCCCCAGCATTTT
.	TRBV5-5	TRBJ2-5	.	CASSPDAMVTQYF	TGTGCCAGCAGCCCCGATGCCATGGTGACCCAGTACTTC